This T cell receptor (beta chain) was recorded in a study of blood T cell repertoires in COVID-19. This clone has a handful of counts. Seattle researchers signed up patients amid active infection and tracked them longitudinally. J gave up 10 bases and V 5 bases, and 14 bases lay outside the gene matches. Germline CDR1 and CDR2: MDHEN and SYDVKM. The CDR3 spans 16 residues. Sequenced by immunoSEQ multiplex PCR; TCRdb stores in-frame clones only, minus some. Seen here are roughly 180,000 clones, 79% observed once, and the top ten hold approximately 7.7%. Sequenced material: peripheral blood. The TCR was taken from an older woman with COVID-19, enrolled during active disease. This chain links TRBV28 with TRBJ1-4; 9 bases are a match to TRBD1. The CDR3 DNA is TGTGCCAGCAGTAGGACAGGGGCCCTGTCGTTTGGAAAACTGTTTTTT. Amino acids: CASSRTGALSFGKLFF.